One sample yielded the 24 T cell receptor beta chains listed below, sequenced in a study of shared clonotypes between healthy human individuals. As defined, naive CD8 cells were CD45RO-negative and positively selected for CCR7, with terminally differentiated effector memory CD45RA+ cells excluded. Assay used: immunoSEQ multiplex PCR; TCRdb lists only in-frame clones, some missing. This sample has about 550,000 clones, with roughly 95% found just once. Specimen: naive CD8+ T cells sorted from blood. The source of these receptors is a woman in her twenties or thirties in good health.

On this clone itself: A junction end diverges from the germline sequence, so it may reflect a read error. The chain is built from TRBV7-9 and TRBJ2-6; 11 positions agree with TRBD2. The CDR3 sequence is 19 residues long. Per the germline V gene, CDR1 is SEHNR and CDR2 is FQNEAQ (reference sequence). CDR3 in amino acids: CVSSWGPGLADSGANVLTF. CDR3 in DNA: TGTGTCAGCAGCTGGGGACCGGGACTAGCGGACTCTGGGGCCAACGTCCTGACTTTC.

The J gene is TRBJ2-7, the V gene TRBV7-9; D might be TRBD2 (6 bases). There are 15 residues in the CDR3. Trimming took 4 bases from V and 7 from J, leaving 20 bases between them. Germline assignment: CDR1 SEHNR and CDR2 FQNEAQ (reference sequence). The CDR3 is CASSSLGGTLGEQYF. CDR3 DNA sequence: TGTGCCAGCAGCTCCCTTGGGGGGACTCTTGGTGAGCAGTACTTC.

This clone was seen only once. The chain joins TRBV27 to TRBJ2-3, with 11 bases identical to TRBD2. Per the germline V gene, CDR1 is MNHEY and CDR2 is SMNVEV (reference sequence). V gave up 4 bases and J gave up 3 bases; unmatched junction bases: 15. The CDR3 totals 19 residues. As DNA, the CDR3 is TGTGCCAGCAGTTCCAAAGTAGCGGGAGGGCCTTTACCGACAGATACGCAGTATTTT. Translating it yields CASSSKVAGGPLPTDTQYF.

V gene TRBV2 combines with J gene TRBJ2-3; no reliable D call. Germline V lookup: CDR1 SNHLY, CDR2 FYNNEI. The CDR3 totals 15 residues. The V end lost 3 bases, the J end lost 0 bases, and 10 bases lay between the germline ends. The CDR3 sequence: CASSDGSISTDTQYF. DNA of the CDR3: TGTGCCAGCAGTGATGGCAGTATCAGCACAGATACGCAGTATTTT.

In the case of this clone: An end of the junction does not agree with germline; a read error may underlie this. This chain connects TRBV28 to TRBJ2-7; D not certain. Germline CDR1 reads MDHEN; CDR2 reads SYDVKM. This CDR3 spans 11 amino acids. DNA for the CDR3: TGTGCCAGCAGCTTATCTACGAAGCAGTACTTC. Amino acids: CASSLSTKQYF. The whole variable domain, filled in from reference TRBV28 and TRBJ2-7, reads DVKVTQSSRYLVKRTGEKVFLECVQDMDHENMFWYRQDPGLGLRLIYFSYDVKMKEKGDIPEGYSVSREKKERFSLILESASTNQTSMYLCASSLSTKQYFGPGTRLTVT.

This clone was seen a single time. J is TRBJ1-3 and V is TRBV10-2; D unclear. Trimming took off 3 bases at V and 0 bases at J, with 6 bases between the two ends. The CDR3 sequence is 14 residues long. Germline V gene lookup returns CDR1 WSHSY and CDR2 SAAADI. Written as DNA, the CDR3 is TGCGCCAGCAGTGACGGGAGCTCTGGAAACACCATATATTTT. Translation gives CASSDGSSGNTIYF.

The chain recombines TRBV28 with TRBJ1-5, with unresolved D. Germline V gives CDR1 MDHEN, CDR2 SYDVKM. Trimming shortened V by 5 bases and J by 6 bases, and 11 bases separated the two germline ends. The CDR3 consists of 13 residues. The CDR3 spells CASSPYAGQPQHF. Here the CDR3 DNA reads TGTGCCAGCAGTCCCTATGCGGGTCAGCCCCAGCATTTT.

The V call is TRBV7-9, the J call TRBJ2-5; D not resolved. This CDR3 contains 11 residues. Germline V gene lookup returns CDR1 SEHNR and CDR2 FQNEAQ (reference sequence). V was clipped by 5 bases and J by 5 bases, with 6 bases between them. The CDR3 protein is CASSPRETQYF. The DNA of the CDR3 is TGTGCCAGCAGCCCCAGGGAGACCCAGTACTTC. Using reference TRBV7-9 and TRBJ2-5 for the parts outside the CDR3, the full variable domain is DTGVSQNPRHKITKRGQNVTFRCDPISEHNRLYWYRQTLGQGPEFLTYFQNEAQLEKSRLLSDRFSAERPKGSFSTLEIQRTEQGDSAMYLCASSPRETQYFGPGTRLLVL.

The rearrangement uses TRBV5-1 and TRBJ2-7; TRBD1 might be the D (5 bases). Germline V lookup: CDR1 SGHRS, CDR2 YFSETQ. The CDR3 extends over 14 amino acids. With 0 bases removed from V and 3 bases from J, the gap between germline ends came to 10 bases. CDR3 region: CASSLDTGLYEQYF. CDR3 DNA: TGCGCCAGCAGCTTGGACACAGGCCTCTACGAGCAGTACTTC.

This clone was observed a handful of times. The chain recombines TRBV19 with TRBJ2-2; D not resolved. The CDR3 length is 11 residues. V was pared by 7 bases and J by 5 bases, with 5 bases between. The germline gives CDR1 LNHDA, CDR2 SQIVND (reference sequence). The CDR3 DNA reads TGTGCCAGTATCCGGACCGGGGAGCTGTTTTTT. Translating it yields CASIRTGELFF.

The CDR3 DNA sequence: TGTGCCAGCATCGAGAAAAACACAGATACGCAGTATTTT. This translates into CASIEKNTDTQYF. The V and J genes are TRBV27 and TRBJ2-3, with D unresolved. The CDR3 has 13 amino acids. In germline, CDR1 is MNHEY, CDR2 SMNVEV (reference sequence). The ends were cut back, 7 bases at V and 2 bases at J, with 10 bases in the middle.

This clone has only one observation. This sequence joins TRBV6-6 and TRBJ2-7; 13 nucleotides agree with TRBD2. Germline trimming cut 4 bases from V and 0 bases from J; bases unmatched to any gene: 0. The CDR3 spans 15 residues. Germline V CDR1 and CDR2: MNHNY, SVGAGI (reference sequence). CDR3 residues: CASSWTSGGSYEQYF. The CDR3 coding sequence is TGTGCCAGCAGTTGGACTAGCGGGGGCTCCTACGAGCAGTACTTC.

The gene calls are TRBV28 and TRBJ2-7; D gene unclear. The CDR3 consists of 12 residues. In germline, CDR1 is MDHEN, CDR2 SYDVKM. Trimming took off 5 bases at V and 3 bases at J, with 8 bases between the two ends. The CDR3 sequence: CASSHSGYEQYF. The CDR3 region has the DNA TGTGCCAGCAGTCATTCGGGCTACGAGCAGTACTTC.

V and J are TRBV2 and TRBJ2-1, with no clear D. With 4 bases removed from V and 7 bases from J, the gap between germline ends came to 11 bases. This CDR3 comprises 13 residues. Germline CDR1 reads SNHLY; CDR2 reads FYNNEI. The CDR3 nucleotides are TGTGCCAGCAGTGGCTTAATCTGGAATGAGCAGTTCTTC. Its translation: CASSGLIWNEQFF.

This chain links TRBV14 with TRBJ2-3; 9 bases fit TRBD2. Germline V gene data show CDR1 as SGHDN and CDR2 as FVKESK. The CDR3 runs to 16 residues. Trimming took 3 bases from V and 5 from J; bases not matched to a gene: 9. CDR3 protein: CASSQMAGGTIDTQYF. CDR3 coding DNA: TGTGCCAGCAGCCAGATGGCGGGGGGGACGATAGATACGCAGTATTTT.

V usage is TRBV5-4 and J usage is TRBJ2-7, with D maybe TRBD1 (5 bases). The V end was cut by 2 bases, the J end by 0 bases, with 9 bases between. The CDR3 runs 14 residues. CDR1 and CDR2 from the germline V gene are SGHNT and YYREEE (reference sequence). Written as DNA, the CDR3 is TGTGCCAGCAGCTTACCGGACACCTCCTACGAGCAGTACTTC. This gives the protein CASSLPDTSYEQYF.

The chain joins TRBV28 to TRBJ1-5; 8 bases are shared with TRBD1. The CDR3 covers 15 residues. The germline gives CDR1 MDHEN, CDR2 SYDVKM. V dropped 5 bases and J dropped 2; count of bases not matched to a gene: 5. The CDR3 is CASSIDRGGNQPQHF. CDR3 DNA: TGTGCCAGCAGTATCGACAGGGGCGGCAATCAGCCCCAGCATTTT.

Comments on this clone: The same CDR3 arises from other DNA sequences in this sample as well. This chain uses TRBV4-1 with TRBJ2-1; D is unclear. This CDR3 spans 14 amino acids. The V and J ends lost 4 bases and 4 bases respectively, with 11 bases between them. Germline-derived CDR1 and CDR2 are MGHRA and YSYEKL. The CDR3 spells CASSLRTGYNEQFF. CDR3 bases: TGCGCCAGCAGCCTTCGGACGGGTTACAATGAGCAGTTCTTC.

Concerning this clone: Other DNA sequences in this sample translate to the same CDR3. V gene TRBV27 combines with J gene TRBJ1-1; D is undetermined. V was cut by 5 bases and J by 1 base, with 8 bases left in between. Germline values: CDR1 MNHEY, CDR2 SMNVEV (reference sequence). The CDR3 runs 13 residues. The CDR3 loop is CASSLSENTEAFF. CDR3 DNA sequence: TGTGCCAGCAGTCTTTCAGAGAACACTGAAGCTTTCTTT.

The CDR3 sequence is CASSFDHRGYTF. The CDR3 region has the DNA TGTGCCAGCAGTTTTGATCACCGTGGCTACACCTTC. The chain uses TRBV28 and TRBJ1-2; D is ambiguous. The V end lost 3 bases, the J end lost 7 bases, and 9 bases lay between the germline ends. This CDR3 spans 12 amino acids. Germline V CDR1 and CDR2: MDHEN, SYDVKM.

This rearrangement joins TRBV10-2 to TRBJ2-7; D is unresolved. The germline gives CDR1 WSHSY, CDR2 SAAADI. The CDR3 has 12 residues. V was cut by 8 bases and J by 0 bases, with 8 bases left in between. CDR3 protein: CASGGPSYEQYF. CDR3 sequence (DNA): TGCGCCAGCGGTGGGCCCTCCTACGAGCAGTACTTC.

For this clone: Other nucleotide sequences in the sample specify the same CDR3. The chain has TRBV6-5 and TRBJ1-2; TRBD1 matches at 7 bases. CDR1 and CDR2 from the germline V gene are MNHEY and SVGAGI. The CDR3 covers 13 residues. J lost 7 bases, V lost 7 bases, and 9 bases had no gene match. Here the CDR3 reads CASTPGGAFGYTF. In DNA form, the CDR3 reads TGTGCCAGCACCCCAGGGGGAGCCTTTGGCTACACCTTC.

The gene calls are TRBV6-5 and TRBJ1-2; 9 bases agree with TRBD1. The CDR3 loop spans 13 amino acids. After removal of 2 bases from V and 10 bases from J, the junction contained 5 bases not matched to a gene. CDR1 is MNHEY and CDR2 is SVGAGI in the germline V gene. CDR3 coding DNA: TGTGCCAGCAGTTACGGTGACAGGGGGAACTACACCTTC. Its protein product is CASSYGDRGNYTF.

The chain recombines TRBV10-2 with TRBJ2-2; TRBD1 agrees at 7 bases. Germline CDR1 WSHSY, CDR2 SAAADI. The CDR3 sequence is 18 residues long. The ends lost 4 bases at V and 10 bases at J; junction bases unmatched: 21. CDR3 sequence reads: CASSGILWDSKSPEELFF. The CDR3 nucleotides are TGCGCCAGCAGTGGCATACTCTGGGACAGTAAGTCACCGGAGGAGCTGTTTTTT.